Listed below are T cell receptor beta chains from one sample, sequenced in a study of CD8+ T cells in alopecia areata. TCRdb's table, derived via immunoSEQ multiplex PCR, lists solely in-frame clones and lacks some. The table records 200,000 to 250,000 clones, around three fifths of them present only once. The starting material was CD4+ T cells sorted from blood, obtained at week 4, from a patient treated with tofacitinib. The receptors originated from a human donor with alopecia areata. The CDR3 runs from the conserved cysteine through the conserved F or W. The D gene is left open where the match is weak. The size entry is marked missing in some rows and otherwise reads once, few, many or a size class.

cdr3_length | d_call | j_call | clone_size | v_call | cdr3_aa | cdr3_nt
16 | TRBD2 | TRBJ2-3 | few | TRBV27 | CASSLAGEAGVDTQYF | TGTGCCAGCAGTTTAGCGGGGGAGGCTGGGGTAGATACGCAGTATTTT
11 | . | TRBJ2-1 | . | TRBV30 | CAWSPYNEQFF | TGTGCCTGGAGTCCCTACAATGAGCAGTTCTTC
17 | . | TRBJ1-5 | . | TRBV4-2 | CASSQDQGRNSNQPQHF | TGTGCCAGCAGCCAAGATCAGGGCAGGAATAGCAATCAGCCCCAGCATTTT
14 | TRBD1 | TRBJ1-2 | few | TRBV7-2 | CASSSAQGTTGYTF | TGTGCCAGCAGCTCCGCACAGGGGACGACGGGCTACACCTTC
15 | . | TRBJ1-1 | . | TRBV7-8 | CASSLALQANTEAFF | TGTGCCAGCAGCTTAGCGCTACAGGCGAACACTGAAGCTTTCTTT
12 | TRBD1 | TRBJ2-7 | . | TRBV23-1 | CARGQGCSEQYF | TGCGCCAGGGGACAGGGTTGTTCCGAGCAGTACTTC
12 | . | TRBJ1-1 | . | TRBV11-2 | CASLGHNTEAFF | TGTGCCAGCCTGGGACACAACACTGAAGCTTTCTTT
14 | . | TRBJ2-7 | . | TRBV10-3 | CAISVDGQSYEQYF | TGTGCCATCAGTGTGGACGGACAATCCTACGAGCAGTACTTC
13 | . | TRBJ1-4 | . | TRBV12-5 | CASGFAGTEKLFF | TGTGCTAGTGGTTTCGCCGGGACGGAAAAACTGTTTTTT
14 | . | TRBJ2-2 | . | TRBV7-2 | CASAPGVVTGELFF | TGTGCCAGCGCTCCGGGTGTCGTCACCGGGGAGCTGTTTTTT
13 | . | TRBJ2-2 | few | TRBV5-1 | CASSLQGHGELFF | TGCGCCAGCAGCCTCCAAGGGCACGGGGAGCTGTTTTTT
13 | . | TRBJ1-1 | once | TRBV7-9 | CASSLRGAREAFF | TGTGCCAGCAGCTTACGTGGGGCCCGAGAAGCTTTCTTT
13 | TRBD1 | TRBJ2-7 | . | TRBV5-6 | CASSSDRAHEQYF | TGTGCCAGCAGCTCGGACAGGGCCCACGAGCAGTACTTC
17 | TRBD2 | TRBJ2-3 | . | TRBV5-1 | CASSLGTSGKSTDTQYF | TGCGCCAGCAGCTTGGGGACTAGCGGGAAGAGCACAGATACGCAGTATTTT
16 | . | TRBJ2-3 | . | TRBV5-1 | CASSLADLGATDTQYF | TGCGCCAGCAGCTTGGCCGATCTGGGGGCAACAGATACGCAGTATTTT
12 | . | TRBJ1-2 | few | TRBV7-9 | CASSSRGGGYTF | TGTGCCAGCAGCTCCAGGGGAGGTGGCTACACCTTC
15 | . | TRBJ1-2 | . | TRBV5-6 | CASSVPGASNYGYTF | TGTGCCAGCAGTGTCCCGGGAGCATCTAACTATGGCTACACCTTC
12 | . | TRBJ2-4 | . | TRBV30 | CAWSAAKNIQYF | TGTGCCTGGAGTGCAGCCAAAAACATTCAGTACTTC
13 | . | TRBJ2-1 | . | TRBV7-7 | CASSLVTSNEQFF | TGTGCTAGCAGCTTAGTGACTAGCAATGAGCAGTTCTTC
12 | TRBD1 | TRBJ2-1 | . | TRBV29-1 | CSVRQGSNEQFF | TGCAGCGTTCGACAGGGTAGCAATGAGCAGTTCTTC
14 | . | TRBJ1-3 | . | TRBV10-3 | CAISQISSGNTIYF | TGTGCCATCAGTCAGATTTCCTCTGGAAACACCATATATTTT
14 | . | TRBJ2-1 | . | TRBV30 | CAWSVRKVWGEQFF | TGTGCCTGGAGTGTACGTAAGGTTTGGGGCGAGCAGTTCTTC
16 | TRBD1 | TRBJ1-5 | . | TRBV7-2 | CASSSGQGISNQPQHF | TGTGCCAGCAGCTCCGGACAGGGGATTAGCAATCAGCCCCAGCATTTT
14 | . | TRBJ2-2 | . | TRBV25-1 | CASQDTVNTGELFF | TGTGCCAGCCAAGACACCGTGAACACCGGGGAGCTGTTTTTT
11 | . | TRBJ1-2 | . | TRBV29-1 | CSVERGYGYTF | TGCAGCGTTGAAAGGGGATATGGCTACACCTTC
15 | TRBD1 | TRBJ2-4 | . | TRBV5-1 | CASSLSGQGINIQYF | TGCGCCAGCAGCTTGTCGGGACAGGGGATAAACATTCAGTACTTC
14 | TRBD1 | TRBJ1-2 | . | TRBV5-6 | CASSVGGLSYGYTF | TGTGCCAGCAGCGTAGGGGGCCTCAGCTATGGCTACACCTTC
15 | . | TRBJ1-2 | . | TRBV7-9 | CASSLTRPDTSGYTF | TGTGCCAGCAGCTTAACCCGGCCAGATACTAGTGGCTACACCTTC
13 | . | TRBJ2-5 | few | TRBV5-6 | CASSLMRGETQYF | TGTGCCAGCAGCTTGATGAGGGGTGAGACCCAGTACTTC
14 | TRBD1 | TRBJ1-1 | . | TRBV7-2 | CASSVQGARGEAFF | TGTGCCAGCAGCGTACAGGGGGCGCGGGGTGAAGCTTTCTTT